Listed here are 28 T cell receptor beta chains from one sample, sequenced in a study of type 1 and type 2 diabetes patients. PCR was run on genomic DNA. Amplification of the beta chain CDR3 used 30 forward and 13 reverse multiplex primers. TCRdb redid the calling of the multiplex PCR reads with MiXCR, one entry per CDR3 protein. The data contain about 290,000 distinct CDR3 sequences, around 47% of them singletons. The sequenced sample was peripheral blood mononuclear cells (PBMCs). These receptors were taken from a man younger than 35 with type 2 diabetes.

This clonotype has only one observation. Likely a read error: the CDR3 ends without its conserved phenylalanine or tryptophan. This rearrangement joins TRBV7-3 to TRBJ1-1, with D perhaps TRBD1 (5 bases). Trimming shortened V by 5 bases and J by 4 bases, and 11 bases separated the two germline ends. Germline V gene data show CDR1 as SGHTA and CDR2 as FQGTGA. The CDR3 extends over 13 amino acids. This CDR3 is CASSIMGVTEAFL. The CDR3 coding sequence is TGTGCCAGCAGCATAATGGGGGTCACTGAAGCTTTCCTT.

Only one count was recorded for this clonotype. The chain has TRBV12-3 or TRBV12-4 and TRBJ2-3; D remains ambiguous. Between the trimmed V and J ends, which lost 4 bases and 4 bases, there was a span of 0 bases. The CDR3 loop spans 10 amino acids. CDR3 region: CASSSDTQYF. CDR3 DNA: TGTGCCAGCAGTTCAGATACGCAGTATTTT.

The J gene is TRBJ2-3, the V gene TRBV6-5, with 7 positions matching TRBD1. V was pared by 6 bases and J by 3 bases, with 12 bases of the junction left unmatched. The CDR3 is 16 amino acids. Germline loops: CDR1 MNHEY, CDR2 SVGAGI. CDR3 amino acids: CASRLPRDSETDTQYF. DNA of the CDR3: TGTGCCAGCAGACTACCCCGGGACAGCGAAACAGATACGCAGTATTTT.

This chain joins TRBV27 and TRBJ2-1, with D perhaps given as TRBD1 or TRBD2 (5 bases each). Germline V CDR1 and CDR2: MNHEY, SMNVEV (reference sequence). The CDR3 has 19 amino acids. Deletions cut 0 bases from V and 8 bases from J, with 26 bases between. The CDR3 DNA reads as TGTGCCAGCAGTTTATCGAGGGGAGTGGGCCAGTGGGTTGAATATGAGCAGTTCTTC. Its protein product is CASSLSRGVGQWVEYEQFF.

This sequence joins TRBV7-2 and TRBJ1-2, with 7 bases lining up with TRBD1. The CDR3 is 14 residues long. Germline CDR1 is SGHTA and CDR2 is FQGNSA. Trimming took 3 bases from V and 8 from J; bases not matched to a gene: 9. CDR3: CASSFSEGARGYTF. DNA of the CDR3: TGTGCCAGCAGCTTCAGTGAGGGGGCGCGGGGCTACACCTTC.

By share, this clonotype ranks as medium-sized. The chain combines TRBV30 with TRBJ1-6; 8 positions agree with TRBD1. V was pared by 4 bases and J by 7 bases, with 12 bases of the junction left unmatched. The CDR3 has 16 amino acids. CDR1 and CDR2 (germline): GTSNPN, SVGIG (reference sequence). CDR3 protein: CAWMIQGASRNSPLHF. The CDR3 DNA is TGTGCCTGGATGATTCAGGGGGCGTCGCGGAATTCACCCCTCCACTTT.

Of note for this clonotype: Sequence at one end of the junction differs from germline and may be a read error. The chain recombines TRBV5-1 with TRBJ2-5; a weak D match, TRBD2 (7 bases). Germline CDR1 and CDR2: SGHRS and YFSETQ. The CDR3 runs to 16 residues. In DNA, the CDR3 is TGTGCCAGCAGCCCAGGGACGGAGGGGGGGCGGGAGACCCAGTACTTC. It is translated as CASSPGTEGGRETQYF.

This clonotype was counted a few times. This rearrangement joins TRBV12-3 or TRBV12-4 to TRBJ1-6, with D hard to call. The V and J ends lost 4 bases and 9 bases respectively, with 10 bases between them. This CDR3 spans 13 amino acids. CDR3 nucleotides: TGTGCCAGCAGTTCTAGGGTGAGTTCACCCCTCCACTTT. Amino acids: CASSSRVSSPLHF.

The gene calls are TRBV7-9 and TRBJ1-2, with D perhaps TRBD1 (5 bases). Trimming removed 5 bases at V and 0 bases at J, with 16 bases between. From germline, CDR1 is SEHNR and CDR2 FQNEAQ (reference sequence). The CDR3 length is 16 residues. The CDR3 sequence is CASSHLRQIPNYGYTF. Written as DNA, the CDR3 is TGTGCCAGCAGCCATTTAAGACAGATTCCTAACTATGGCTACACCTTC.

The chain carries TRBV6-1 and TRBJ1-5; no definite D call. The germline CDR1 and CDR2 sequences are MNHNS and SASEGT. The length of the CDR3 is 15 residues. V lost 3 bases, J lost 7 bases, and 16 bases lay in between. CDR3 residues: CASSDYPVGPQPQHF. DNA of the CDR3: TGTGCCAGCAGTGACTACCCGGTAGGACCGCAGCCCCAGCATTTT.

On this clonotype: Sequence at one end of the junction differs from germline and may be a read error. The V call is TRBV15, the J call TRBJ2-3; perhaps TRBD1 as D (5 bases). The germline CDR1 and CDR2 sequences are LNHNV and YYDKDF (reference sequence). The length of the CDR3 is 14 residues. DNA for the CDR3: TGTGCCGCCAGCAGAGAACAGGGCACAGATACGCAGTATTTT. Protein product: CAASREQGTDTQYF.

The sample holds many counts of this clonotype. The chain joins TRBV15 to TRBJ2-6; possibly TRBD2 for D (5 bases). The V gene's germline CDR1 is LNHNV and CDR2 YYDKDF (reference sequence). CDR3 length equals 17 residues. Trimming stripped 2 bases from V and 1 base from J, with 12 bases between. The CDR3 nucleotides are TGTGCCACCAGCAGATCACGTGGCGGGTCTGGGGCCAACGTCCTGACTTTC. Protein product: CATSRSRGGSGANVLTF.

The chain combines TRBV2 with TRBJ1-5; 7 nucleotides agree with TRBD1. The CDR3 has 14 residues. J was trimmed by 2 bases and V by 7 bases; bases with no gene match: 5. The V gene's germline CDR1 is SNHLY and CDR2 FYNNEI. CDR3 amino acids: CASICGTGNQPQHF. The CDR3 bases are TGTGCCAGCATCTGCGGGACAGGCAATCAGCCCCAGCATTTT.

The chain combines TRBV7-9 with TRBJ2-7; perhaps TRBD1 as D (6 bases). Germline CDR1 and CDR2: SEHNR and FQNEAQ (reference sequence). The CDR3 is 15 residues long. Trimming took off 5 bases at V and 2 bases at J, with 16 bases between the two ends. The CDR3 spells CASSHGQRVPYEQYF. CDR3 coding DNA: TGTGCCAGCAGCCACGGACAGCGCGTACCCTACGAGCAGTACTTC.

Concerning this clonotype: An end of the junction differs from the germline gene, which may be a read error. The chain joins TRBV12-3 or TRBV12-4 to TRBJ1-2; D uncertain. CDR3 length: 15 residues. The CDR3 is CASSLVSAVGVGYTF. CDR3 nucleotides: TGTGCCAGCAGTTTAGTATCGGCAGTCGGGGTCGGCTACACTTTC.

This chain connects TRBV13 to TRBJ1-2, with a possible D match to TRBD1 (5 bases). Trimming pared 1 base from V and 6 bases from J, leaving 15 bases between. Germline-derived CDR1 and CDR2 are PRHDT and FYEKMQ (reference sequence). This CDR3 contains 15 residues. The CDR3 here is CASSLAQGSYDGYTF. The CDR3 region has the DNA TGTGCCAGCAGCTTAGCTCAGGGAAGTTATGATGGCTACACCTTC.

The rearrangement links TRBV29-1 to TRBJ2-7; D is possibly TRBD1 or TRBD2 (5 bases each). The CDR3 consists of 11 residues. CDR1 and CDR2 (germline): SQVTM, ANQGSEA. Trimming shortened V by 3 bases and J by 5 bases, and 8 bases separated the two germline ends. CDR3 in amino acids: CSVERGDEQYF. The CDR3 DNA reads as TGCAGCGTTGAGAGGGGTGACGAGCAGTACTTC.

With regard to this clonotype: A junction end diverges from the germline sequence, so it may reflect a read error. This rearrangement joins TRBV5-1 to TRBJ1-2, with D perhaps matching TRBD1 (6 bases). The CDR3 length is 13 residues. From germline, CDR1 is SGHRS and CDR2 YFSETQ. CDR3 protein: CASSFYGGDGYTF. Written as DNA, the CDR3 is TGTGCCAGCAGCTTTTACGGGGGCGATGGCTACACCTTC.

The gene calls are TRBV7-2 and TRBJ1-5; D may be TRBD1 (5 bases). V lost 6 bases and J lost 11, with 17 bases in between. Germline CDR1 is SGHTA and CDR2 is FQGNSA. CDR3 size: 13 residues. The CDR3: CASSSSPGISQHF. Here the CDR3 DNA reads TGTGCCAGCAGTTCATCACCAGGGATCTCCCAGCATTTT.

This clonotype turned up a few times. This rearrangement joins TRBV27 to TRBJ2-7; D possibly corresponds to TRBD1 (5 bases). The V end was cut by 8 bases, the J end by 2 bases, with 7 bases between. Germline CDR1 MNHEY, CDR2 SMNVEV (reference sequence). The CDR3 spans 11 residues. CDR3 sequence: CASGQAYEQYF. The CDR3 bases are TGTGCCAGCGGACAAGCCTACGAGCAGTACTTC.

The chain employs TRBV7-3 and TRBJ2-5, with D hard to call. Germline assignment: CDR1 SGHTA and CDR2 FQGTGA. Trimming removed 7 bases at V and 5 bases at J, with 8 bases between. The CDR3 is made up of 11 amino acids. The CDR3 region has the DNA TGTGCCAGCATAAGTAGCGAGACCCAGTACTTC. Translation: CASISSETQYF.

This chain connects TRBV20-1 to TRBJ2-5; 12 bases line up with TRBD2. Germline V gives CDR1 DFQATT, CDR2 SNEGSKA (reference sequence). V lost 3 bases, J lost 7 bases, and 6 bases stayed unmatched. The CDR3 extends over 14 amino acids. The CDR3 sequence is CSARLAGGSATQYF. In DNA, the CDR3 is TGCAGTGCTAGGCTAGCGGGGGGGTCAGCGACCCAGTACTTC.

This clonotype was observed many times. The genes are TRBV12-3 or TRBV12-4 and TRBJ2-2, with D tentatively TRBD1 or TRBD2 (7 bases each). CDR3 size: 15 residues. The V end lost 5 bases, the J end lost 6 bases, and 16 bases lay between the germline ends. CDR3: CASSETGRGAGELFF. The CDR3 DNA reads TGTGCCAGCAGTGAGACAGGGAGGGGTGCCGGGGAGCTGTTTTTT.

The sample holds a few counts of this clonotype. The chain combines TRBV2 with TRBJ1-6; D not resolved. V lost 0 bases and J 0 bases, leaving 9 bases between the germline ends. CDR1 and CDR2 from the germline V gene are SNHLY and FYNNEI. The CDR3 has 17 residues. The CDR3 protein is CASSEAGDSSYNSPLHF. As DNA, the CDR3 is TGTGCCAGCAGTGAAGCCGGGGATAGCTCCTATAATTCACCCCTCCACTTT.

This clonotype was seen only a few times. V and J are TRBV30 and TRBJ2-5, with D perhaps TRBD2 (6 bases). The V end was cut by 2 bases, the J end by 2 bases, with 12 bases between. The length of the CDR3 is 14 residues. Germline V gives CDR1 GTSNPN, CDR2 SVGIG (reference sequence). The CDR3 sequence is CAWSTGVIQETQYF. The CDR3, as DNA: TGTGCCTGGAGTACGGGGGTGATTCAAGAGACCCAGTACTTC.

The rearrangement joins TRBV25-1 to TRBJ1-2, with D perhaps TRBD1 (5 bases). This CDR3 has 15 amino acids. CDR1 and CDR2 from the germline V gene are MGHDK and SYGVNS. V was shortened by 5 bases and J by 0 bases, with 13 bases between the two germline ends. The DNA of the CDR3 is TGTGCCAGCAGTTCAATGGGGGGGACTAACTATGGCTACACCTTC. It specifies CASSSMGGTNYGYTF.

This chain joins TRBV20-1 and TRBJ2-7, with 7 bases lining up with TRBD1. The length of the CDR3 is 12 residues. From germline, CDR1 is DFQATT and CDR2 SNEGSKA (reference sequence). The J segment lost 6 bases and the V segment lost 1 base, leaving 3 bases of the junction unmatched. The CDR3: CSARGTGPEQYF. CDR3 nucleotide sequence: TGCAGTGCTAGAGGGACAGGACCCGAGCAGTACTTC.

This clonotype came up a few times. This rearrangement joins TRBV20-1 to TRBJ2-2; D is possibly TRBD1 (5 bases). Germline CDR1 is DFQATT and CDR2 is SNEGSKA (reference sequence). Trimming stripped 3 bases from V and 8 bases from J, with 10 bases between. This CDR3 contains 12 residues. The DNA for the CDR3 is TGCAGTGCTAGGGACACAATAGGGGAGCTGTTTTTT. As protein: CSARDTIGELFF.